This TCR beta chain is drawn from a study of blood T cell repertoires in COVID-19. Study as a whole: Researchers got acute and convalescent COVID-19 samples from the United States, Italy and Spain. Sources were T cells, B-cell-depleted T cells, or PBMCs; the material itself was cDNA or gDNA.

The participants were between about 18 and 90 years old and came from 20 to 30 US areas. Cohorts were assigned according to the clinical history that participants reported. From germline, CDR1 is MDHEN and CDR2 SYDVKM. This CDR3 spans 14 amino acids. Trimming removed 6 bases at V and 0 bases at J, with 9 bases between. TCRdb's table, derived via immunoSEQ multiplex PCR, lists solely in-frame clones and lacks some. The sample consists of under 250,000 clones, about 86% of them appearing once. V and J are TRBV28 and TRBJ1-5; a possible D gene is TRBD1 (5 bases). The TCR was taken from a woman between 50 and 59 years old with acute COVID-19. Sequencing was done on a sample of PBMCs or T cells enriched from blood (not recorded which). The CDR3 loop reads CASRGLISNQPQHF. In nucleotides, the CDR3 is TGTGCCAGCAGGGGACTCATTAGCAATCAGCCCCAGCATTTT.